This TCR beta chain was captured in a study of blood T cells in healthy people across ages. Each sample gave at least 6 million isolated PBMCs. From germline, CDR1 is DFQATT and CDR2 SNEGSKA (reference sequence). This CDR3 region has 15 residues. Deletions cut 3 bases from V and 5 bases from J, with 16 bases between. Next came a second PCR, run for roughly 6 to 11 cycles, which used a sample-barcoded 5' primer along with a J-beta primer mix. Every sample gave at least 3 million paired-end reads containing CDR3. One entry per CDR3 protein results from TCRdb running MiXCR on the 5' RACE reads. There are 1,300,000 or so distinct CDR3 sequences in the sample; approximately 63% occur only once, and approximately 7% lies in the top ten. With respect to this clonotype: What it binds is unknown.

Overall study results and limits: Any conclusive comparison of naive versus antigen-experienced cells was prevented by using unsorted PBMCs.

J is TRBJ1-4 and V is TRBV20-1; tentatively, D is TRBD1 (5 bases). The sequence derives from a man aged 18 to 35 in good health. Sequenced: blood. The CDR3 DNA follows: TGCAGTGCTAGGGAATCCTGGGGGGGGAATGAAAAACTGTTTTTT. This translates into CSARESWGGNEKLFF.